The TCR beta chain described here comes from a study of radiation and T cells in renal cell carcinoma. Some clones are missing from TCRdb's copy, which holds only in-frame ones; the method was immunoSEQ multiplex PCR. Of approximately 92,000 clones listed, approximately 86% are singletons. The time point denotes: blood 4 weeks post-SBRT, at nephrectomy. Noted treatment: 15 Gy SBRT to primary tumor, nephrectomy 4 weeks later. The junction had 13 bases not matched to a gene; V was cut back by 6 bases and J by 8 bases. This CDR3 has 14 residues. Germline-derived CDR1 and CDR2 are SGHDT and YYEEEE. The TCR originated in a man aged 50 to 59 with renal cell carcinoma. This chain uses TRBV5-6 with TRBJ1-1; 7 bases are shared with TRBD1. The sequenced sample was blood, obtained from a patient whose treatment included radiotherapy and nephrectomy. The chain's CDR3 is CASNRLGDRPEAFF. The CDR3 bases are TGTGCCAGCAACCGCCTGGGGGACAGACCAGAAGCTTTCTTT.